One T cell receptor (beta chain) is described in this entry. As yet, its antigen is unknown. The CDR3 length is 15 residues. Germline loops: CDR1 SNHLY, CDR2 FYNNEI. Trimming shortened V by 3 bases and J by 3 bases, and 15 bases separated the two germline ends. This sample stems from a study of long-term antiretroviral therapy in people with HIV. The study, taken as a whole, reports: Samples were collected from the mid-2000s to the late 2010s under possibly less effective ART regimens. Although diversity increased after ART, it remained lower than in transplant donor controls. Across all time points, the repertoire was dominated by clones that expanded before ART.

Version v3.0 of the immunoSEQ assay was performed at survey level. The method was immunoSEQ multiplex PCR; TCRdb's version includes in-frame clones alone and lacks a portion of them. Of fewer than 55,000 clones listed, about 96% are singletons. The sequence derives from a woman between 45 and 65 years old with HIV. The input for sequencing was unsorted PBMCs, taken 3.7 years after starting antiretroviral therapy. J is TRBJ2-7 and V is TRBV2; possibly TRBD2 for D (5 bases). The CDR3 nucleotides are TGTGCCAGCAGTGAGGTCACAGCGGTATTCTACGAGCAGTACTTC. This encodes CASSEVTAVFYEQYF.